The sequence of this T cell receptor (beta chain) was determined in a study of cytomegalovirus exposure and HLA in healthy donors. The CDR3 is 14 residues long. Germline lookup yields CDR1 MNHEY and CDR2 SVGAGI. Trimming removed 0 bases from V and 0 bases from J, with 6 bases in between. On this clone: Other DNA sequences of this sample code for an identical CDR3.

The PCR contained 60 Vbeta and 13 Jbeta primers. Using immunoSEQ multiplex PCR, the repertoire was profiled, and TCRdb retains in-frame clones only, with some absent. Among under 200,000 clones listed, approximately 76% were seen once. The rearrangement joins TRBV6-5 to TRBJ2-7; D is ambiguous. Sequencing used PBMCs. This TCR derives from a woman between 18 and 29 years old in good health and CMV-seropositive. The CDR3 loop is CASSYSRSSYEQYF. As DNA, the CDR3 is TGTGCCAGCAGTTACTCCCGGAGCTCCTACGAGCAGTACTTC.